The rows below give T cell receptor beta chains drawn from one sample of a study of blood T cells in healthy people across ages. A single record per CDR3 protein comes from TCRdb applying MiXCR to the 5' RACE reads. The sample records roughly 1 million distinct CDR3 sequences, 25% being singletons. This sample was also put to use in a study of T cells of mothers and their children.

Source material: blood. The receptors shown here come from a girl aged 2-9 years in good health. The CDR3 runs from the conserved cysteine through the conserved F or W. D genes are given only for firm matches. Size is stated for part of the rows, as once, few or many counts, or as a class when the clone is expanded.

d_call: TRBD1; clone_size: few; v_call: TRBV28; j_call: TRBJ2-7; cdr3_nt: TGTGCCAGCAGTTCCTACCAGGGGGCGGACGAGCAGTACTTC; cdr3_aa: CASSSYQGADEQYF
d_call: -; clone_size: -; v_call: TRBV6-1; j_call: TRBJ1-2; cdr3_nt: TGTGCCAGCAGTGAAGTACCTCTAAGGACAGACGAGAATGGCTACACCTTC; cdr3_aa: CASSEVPLRTDENGYTF
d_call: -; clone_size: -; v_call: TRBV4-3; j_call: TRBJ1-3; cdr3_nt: TGCGCCAGCAGCCAAGAAAACAGGGCCGGAAACACCATATATTTT; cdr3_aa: CASSQENRAGNTIYF
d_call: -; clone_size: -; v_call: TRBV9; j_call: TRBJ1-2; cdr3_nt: TGTGCCAGCAGCGTGGGGGGTGTTAGGGGATACACCTTC; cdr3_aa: CASSVGGVRGYTF
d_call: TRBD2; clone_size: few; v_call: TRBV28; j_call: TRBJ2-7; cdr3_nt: TGTGCCAGCAGGGCCGAGACCGGGACTAGCCGCCACGAGCAGTACTTC; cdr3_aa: CASRAETGTSRHEQYF
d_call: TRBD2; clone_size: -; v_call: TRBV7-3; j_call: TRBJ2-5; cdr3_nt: TGTGCCAGCAGCTTGGGTGTGACTAGCGGGAGAGGGGAGACCCAGTACTTC; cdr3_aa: CASSLGVTSGRGETQYF
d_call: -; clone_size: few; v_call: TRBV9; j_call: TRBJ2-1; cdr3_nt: TGTGCCAGCAGCGTAGGGGTAAGGGAAAGAAATGAGCAGTTCTTC; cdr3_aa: CASSVGVRERNEQFF
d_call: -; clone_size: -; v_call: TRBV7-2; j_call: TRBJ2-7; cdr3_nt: TGTGCCAGCAGCTTCTCAGGGTTTGGGGCCTACGAGCAGTACTTC; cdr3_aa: CASSFSGFGAYEQYF
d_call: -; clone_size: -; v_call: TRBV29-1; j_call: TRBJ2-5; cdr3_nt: TGCAGCGTTGAAATACTGGAGACCCAGTACTTC; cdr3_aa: CSVEILETQYF
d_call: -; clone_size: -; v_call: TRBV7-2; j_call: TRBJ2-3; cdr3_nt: TGTGCCAGCAGCTCTCCCCCGCTATCAGATACGCAGTATTTT; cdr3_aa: CASSSPPLSDTQYF
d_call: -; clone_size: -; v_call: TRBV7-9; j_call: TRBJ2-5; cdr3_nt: TGTGCCAGCAGCTCTCGGAACCTAGAGGCCCAGTACTTC; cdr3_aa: CASSSRNLEAQYF
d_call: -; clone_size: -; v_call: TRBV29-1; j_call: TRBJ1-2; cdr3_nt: TGCAGCGTCCTAGACGAAGCTAACTATGGCTACACCTTC; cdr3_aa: CSVLDEANYGYTF
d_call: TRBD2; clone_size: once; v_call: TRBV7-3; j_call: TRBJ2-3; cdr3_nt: TGTGCCAGCAGCTTAGGCGGGAGGGAGAGAGATACGCAGTATTTT; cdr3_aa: CASSLGGRERDTQYF
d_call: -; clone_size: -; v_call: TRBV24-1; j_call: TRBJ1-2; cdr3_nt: TGTGCCACCAGTGATCTTACGGATTATGGCTACACCTTC; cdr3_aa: CATSDLTDYGYTF
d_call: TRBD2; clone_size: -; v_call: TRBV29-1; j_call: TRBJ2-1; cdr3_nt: TGCAGCGGAAACAGCGGGGGGACATACAATGAGCAGTTCTTC; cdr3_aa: CSGNSGGTYNEQFF
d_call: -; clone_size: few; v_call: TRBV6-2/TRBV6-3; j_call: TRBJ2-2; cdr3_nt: TGTGCTAGCGGAGGTATGACCGGGGAGCTGTTTTTT; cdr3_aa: CASGGMTGELFF
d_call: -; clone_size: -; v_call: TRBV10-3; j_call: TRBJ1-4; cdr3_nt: TGTGCCATCAGTGAAGAAGGAACTAATGAAAAACTGTTTTTT; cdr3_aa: CAISEEGTNEKLFF
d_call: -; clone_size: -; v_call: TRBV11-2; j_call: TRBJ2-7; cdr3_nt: TGTGCCAGCAGCTTAGTCTCTGTAGACTACGAGCAGTACTTC; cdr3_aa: CASSLVSVDYEQYF
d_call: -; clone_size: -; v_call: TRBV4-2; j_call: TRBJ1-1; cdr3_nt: TGTGCCAGCAGCCAAGAGGGAGAGCCGTCTGAAGCTTTCTTT; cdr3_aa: CASSQEGEPSEAFF
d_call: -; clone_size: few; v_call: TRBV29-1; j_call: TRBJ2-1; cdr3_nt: TGCAGCGCCCCCCGGGCTAGCGACTACAATGAGCAGTTCTTC; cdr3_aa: CSAPRASDYNEQFF
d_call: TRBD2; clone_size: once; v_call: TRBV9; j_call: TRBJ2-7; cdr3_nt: TGTGCCAGCAGCGTAGAAGGACTAGGCTCCTACGAGCAGTACTTC; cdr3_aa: CASSVEGLGSYEQYF
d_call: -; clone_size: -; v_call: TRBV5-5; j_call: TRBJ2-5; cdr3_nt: TGTGCCAGCAGCTTGGTGGTCATCCAAGAGACCCAGTACTTC; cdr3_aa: CASSLVVIQETQYF
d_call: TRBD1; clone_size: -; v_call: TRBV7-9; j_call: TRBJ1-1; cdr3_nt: TGTGCCAGCAGGCAAACAGGGGGACGAACTGAAGCTTTCTTT; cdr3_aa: CASRQTGGRTEAFF
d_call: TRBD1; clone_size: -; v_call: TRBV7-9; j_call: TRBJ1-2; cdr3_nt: TGTGCCAGCAGCAGGGGGGACAGGGTGGAGGGCTACACCTTC; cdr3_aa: CASSRGDRVEGYTF
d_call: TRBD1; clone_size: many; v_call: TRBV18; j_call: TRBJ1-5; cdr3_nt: TGTGCCAGTAGTGGGACAGGAAATCAGCCCCAGCATTTT; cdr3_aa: CASSGTGNQPQHF
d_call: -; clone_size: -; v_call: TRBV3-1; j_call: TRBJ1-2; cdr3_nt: TGTGCCAGCAGTCTACTGGGCGGAGACTACACCTTC; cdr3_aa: CASSLLGGDYTF
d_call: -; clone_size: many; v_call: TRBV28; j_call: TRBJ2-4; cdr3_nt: TGTGCCAGCAGTTTAGGGGGAAACATTCAGTACTTC; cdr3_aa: CASSLGGNIQYF
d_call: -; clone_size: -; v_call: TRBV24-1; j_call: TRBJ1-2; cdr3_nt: TGTGCCACCAGTGATTTGACAGGGAACTATGGCTACACCTTC; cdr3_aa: CATSDLTGNYGYTF
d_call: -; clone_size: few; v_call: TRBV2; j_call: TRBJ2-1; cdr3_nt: TGTGCCAGCAGTGATCTCGCAGGAACTTACAATGAGCAGTTCTTC; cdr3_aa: CASSDLAGTYNEQFF
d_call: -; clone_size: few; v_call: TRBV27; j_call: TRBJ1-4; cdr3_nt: TGTGCCAGCAGTTTATTAGGCAGTGAAGAAAAACTGTTTTTT; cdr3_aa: CASSLLGSEEKLFF
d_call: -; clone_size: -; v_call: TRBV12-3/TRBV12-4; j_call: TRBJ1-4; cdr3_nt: TGTGCCAGCAGTGTAGACGGCGCAACTAATGAAAAACTGTTTTTT; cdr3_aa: CASSVDGATNEKLFF